Listed below are T cell receptor beta chains from one sample, sequenced in a study of shared clonotypes between healthy human individuals. Profiling relied on immunoSEQ multiplex PCR, and the TCRdb table lists in-frame clones only, not all of them. Of hundreds of thousands of clones in the sample, 95% to 96% were seen once. The specimen was naive CD8+ T cells sorted from blood. These receptors originate from a woman aged 25 to 39 in good health. Both conserved end residues are part of each CDR3. D genes are given only for firm matches. For some rows the clone size is stated as once, few or many, or as a class when expanded; others skip it.

clone_size: -
v_call: TRBV7-2
d_call: -
j_call: TRBJ2-1
cdr3_aa: CASSLNRVDEQFF
cdr3_nt: TGTGCCAGCAGCTTAAACAGGGTAGATGAGCAGTTCTTC

clone_size: -
v_call: TRBV4-1
d_call: TRBD2
j_call: TRBJ2-1
cdr3_aa: CASSQGLVISSGNEQFF
cdr3_nt: TGCGCCAGCAGCCAGGGACTAGTCATATCTTCGGGCAATGAGCAGTTCTTC

clone_size: -
v_call: TRBV6-6
d_call: -
j_call: TRBJ1-2
cdr3_aa: CASSYSGVLDGYTF
cdr3_nt: TGTGCCAGCAGTTACTCAGGAGTATTAGATGGCTACACCTTC

clone_size: -
v_call: TRBV29-1
d_call: TRBD2
j_call: TRBJ2-7
cdr3_aa: CSVEGLAGATAYEQYF
cdr3_nt: TGCAGCGTTGAAGGACTAGCGGGAGCAACTGCGTACGAGCAGTACTTC

clone_size: once
v_call: TRBV6-1
d_call: TRBD2
j_call: TRBJ2-1
cdr3_aa: CATLAGAYNEQFF
cdr3_nt: TGTGCCACTCTAGCGGGAGCATACAATGAGCAGTTCTTC

clone_size: -
v_call: TRBV6-6
d_call: -
j_call: TRBJ1-3
cdr3_aa: CASSYHSRGIDTIYF
cdr3_nt: TGTGCCAGCAGTTACCACTCGAGGGGGATTGACACCATATATTTT

clone_size: -
v_call: TRBV27
d_call: -
j_call: TRBJ1-5
cdr3_aa: CASRSGRNQPQHF
cdr3_nt: TGTGCCAGCAGGTCGGGAAGAAATCAGCCCCAGCATTTT

clone_size: -
v_call: TRBV11-2
d_call: -
j_call: TRBJ2-2
cdr3_aa: CASTLYGAGPSGELFF
cdr3_nt: TGTGCCAGCACCCTATACGGGGCCGGCCCGTCCGGGGAGCTGTTTTTT

clone_size: once
v_call: TRBV7-8
d_call: TRBD2
j_call: TRBJ2-7
cdr3_aa: CASSSGLAYEQYF
cdr3_nt: TGTGCCAGCAGCTCCGGACTAGCCTACGAGCAGTACTTC

clone_size: -
v_call: TRBV13
d_call: -
j_call: TRBJ1-5
cdr3_aa: CASSLAGDSNQPQHF
cdr3_nt: TGTGCCAGCAGCTTAGCAGGGGACAGCAATCAGCCCCAGCATTTT